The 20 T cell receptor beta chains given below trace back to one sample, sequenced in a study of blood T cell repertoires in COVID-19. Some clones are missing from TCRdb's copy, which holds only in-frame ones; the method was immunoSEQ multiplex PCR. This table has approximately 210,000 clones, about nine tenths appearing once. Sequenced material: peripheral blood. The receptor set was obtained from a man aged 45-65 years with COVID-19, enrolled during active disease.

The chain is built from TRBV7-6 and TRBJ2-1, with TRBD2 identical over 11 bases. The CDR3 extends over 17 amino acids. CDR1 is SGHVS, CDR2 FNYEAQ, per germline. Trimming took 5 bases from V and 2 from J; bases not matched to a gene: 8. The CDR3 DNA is TGTGCCAGCAGCCCTTCGGGACTAGCGGCCGCCTACAATGAGCAGTTCTTC. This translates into CASSPSGLAAAYNEQFF.

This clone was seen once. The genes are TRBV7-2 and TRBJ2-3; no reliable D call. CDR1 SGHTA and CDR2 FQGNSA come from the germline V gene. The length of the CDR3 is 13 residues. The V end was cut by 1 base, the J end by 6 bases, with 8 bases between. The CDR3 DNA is TGTGCCAGCAGCTTAGAATTCTATGATACGCAGTATTTT. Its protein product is CASSLEFYDTQYF.

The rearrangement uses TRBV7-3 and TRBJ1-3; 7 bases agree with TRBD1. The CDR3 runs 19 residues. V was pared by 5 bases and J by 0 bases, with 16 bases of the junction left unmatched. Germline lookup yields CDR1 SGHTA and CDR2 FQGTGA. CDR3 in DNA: TGTGCCAGCAGCCCGACAGGGACAAGTGCCAAGAGCTCTGGAAACACCATATATTTT. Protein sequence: CASSPTGTSAKSSGNTIYF.

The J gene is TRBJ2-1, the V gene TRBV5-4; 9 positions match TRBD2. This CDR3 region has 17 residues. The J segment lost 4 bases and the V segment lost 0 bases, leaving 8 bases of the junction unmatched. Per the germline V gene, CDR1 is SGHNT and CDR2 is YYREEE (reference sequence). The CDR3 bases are TGTGCCAGCAGCTTGGCGCGGGCGGGGGGGTCTTACAATGAGCAGTTCTTC. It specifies CASSLARAGGSYNEQFF.

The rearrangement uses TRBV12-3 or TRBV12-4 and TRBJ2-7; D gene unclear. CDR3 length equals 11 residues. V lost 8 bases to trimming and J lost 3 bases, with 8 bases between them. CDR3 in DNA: TGTGCCAGCTCGACATTCTACGAGCAGTACTTC. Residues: CASSTFYEQYF.

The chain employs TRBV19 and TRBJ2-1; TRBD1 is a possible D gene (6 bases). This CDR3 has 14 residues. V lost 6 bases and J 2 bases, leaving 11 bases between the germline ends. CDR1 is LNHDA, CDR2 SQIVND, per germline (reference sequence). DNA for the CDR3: TGTGCCAGTAGCCACAGGGTCACCTACAATGAGCAGTTCTTC. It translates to CASSHRVTYNEQFF.

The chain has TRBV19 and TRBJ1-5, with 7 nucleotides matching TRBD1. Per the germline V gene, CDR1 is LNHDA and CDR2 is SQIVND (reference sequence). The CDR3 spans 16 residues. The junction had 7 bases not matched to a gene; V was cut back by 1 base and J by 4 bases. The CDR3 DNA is TGTGCCAGTAGTATAGTTAGGACAGGTGAAAATCAGCCCCAGCATTTT. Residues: CASSIVRTGENQPQHF.

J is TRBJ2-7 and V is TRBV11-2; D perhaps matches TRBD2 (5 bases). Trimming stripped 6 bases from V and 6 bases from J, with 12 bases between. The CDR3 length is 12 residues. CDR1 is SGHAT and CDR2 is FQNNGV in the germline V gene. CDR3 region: CASRDIGIEQYF. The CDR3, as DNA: TGTGCCAGCAGAGACATCGGGATCGAGCAGTACTTC.

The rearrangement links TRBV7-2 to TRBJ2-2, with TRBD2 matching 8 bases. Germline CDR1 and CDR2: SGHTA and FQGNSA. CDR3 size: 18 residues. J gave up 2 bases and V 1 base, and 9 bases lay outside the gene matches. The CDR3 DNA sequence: TGTGCCAGCAGCTTAGGGGGGCCAGCGGGGGCTAACACCGGGGAGCTGTTTTTT. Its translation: CASSLGGPAGANTGELFF.

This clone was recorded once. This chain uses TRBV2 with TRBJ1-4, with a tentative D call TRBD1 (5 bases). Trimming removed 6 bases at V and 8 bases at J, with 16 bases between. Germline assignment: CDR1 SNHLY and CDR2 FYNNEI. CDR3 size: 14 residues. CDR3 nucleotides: TGTGCCAGCAGAACCGGGACTCTAAGAGAAAAACTGTTTTTT. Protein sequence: CASRTGTLREKLFF.

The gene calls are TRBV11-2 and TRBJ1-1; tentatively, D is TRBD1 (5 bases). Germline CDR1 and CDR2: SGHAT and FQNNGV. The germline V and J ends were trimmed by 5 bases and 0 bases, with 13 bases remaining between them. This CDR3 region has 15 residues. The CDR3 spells CASSRGGVMNTEAFF. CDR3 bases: TGTGCCAGCAGCCGGGGGGGGGTCATGAACACTGAAGCTTTCTTT.

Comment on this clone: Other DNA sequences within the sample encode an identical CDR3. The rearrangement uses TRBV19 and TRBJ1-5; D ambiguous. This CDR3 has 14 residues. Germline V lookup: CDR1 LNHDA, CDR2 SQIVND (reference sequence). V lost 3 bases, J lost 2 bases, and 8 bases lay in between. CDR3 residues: CASSIAGGNQPQHF. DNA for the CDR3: TGTGCCAGTAGTATCGCCGGAGGCAATCAGCCCCAGCATTTT.

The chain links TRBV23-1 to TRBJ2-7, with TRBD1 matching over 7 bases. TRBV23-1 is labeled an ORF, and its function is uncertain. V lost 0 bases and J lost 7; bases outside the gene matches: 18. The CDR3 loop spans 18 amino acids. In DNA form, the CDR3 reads TGCGCCAGCAGTCAATCGGAACCACCAGGGGGTGGTTCGCGGGAGCAGTACTTC. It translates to CASSQSEPPGGGSREQYF.

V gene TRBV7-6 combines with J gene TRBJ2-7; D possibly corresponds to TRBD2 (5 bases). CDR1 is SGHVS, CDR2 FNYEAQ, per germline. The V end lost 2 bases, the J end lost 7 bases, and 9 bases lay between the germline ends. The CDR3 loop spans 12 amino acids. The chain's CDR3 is CASSLTTGEQYF. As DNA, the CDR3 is TGTGCCAGCAGCTTAACGACGGGGGAGCAGTACTTC.

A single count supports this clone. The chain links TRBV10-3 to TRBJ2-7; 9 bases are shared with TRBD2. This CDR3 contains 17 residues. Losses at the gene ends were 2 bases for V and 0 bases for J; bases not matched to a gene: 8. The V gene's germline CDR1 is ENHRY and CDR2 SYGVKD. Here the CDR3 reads CAISELLLAGSSYEQYF. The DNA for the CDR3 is TGTGCCATCAGTGAGCTCCTTCTAGCGGGGAGCTCCTACGAGCAGTACTTC.

The CDR3 protein is CASSQEDRGLEKLFF. As DNA, the CDR3 is TGTGCCAGCAGCCAAGAAGACAGGGGGTTGGAAAAACTGTTTTTT. The V and J genes are TRBV4-2 and TRBJ1-4; 9 positions match TRBD1. The CDR3 has 15 residues. Germline CDR1 reads LGHNA; CDR2 reads YNFKEQ. V dropped 0 bases and J dropped 8; count of bases not matched to a gene: 4.

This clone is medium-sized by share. As DNA, the CDR3 is TGTGCCAGCAGCTTACCACTGGGGGGGAGGCGGGCTAATTCACCCCTCCACTTT. This codes for CASSLPLGGRRANSPLHF. The chain uses TRBV11-2 and TRBJ1-6; possibly TRBD1 for D (5 bases). The CDR3 extends over 18 amino acids. Trimming pared 2 bases from V and 6 bases from J, leaving 20 bases between. Germline loops: CDR1 SGHAT, CDR2 FQNNGV.

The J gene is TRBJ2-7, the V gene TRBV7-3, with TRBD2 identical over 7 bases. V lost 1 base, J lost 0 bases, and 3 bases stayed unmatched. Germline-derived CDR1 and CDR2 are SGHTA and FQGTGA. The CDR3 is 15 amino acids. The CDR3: CASSLSGGLSYEQYF. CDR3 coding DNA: TGTGCCAGCAGCTTAAGCGGGGGACTCTCCTACGAGCAGTACTTC.

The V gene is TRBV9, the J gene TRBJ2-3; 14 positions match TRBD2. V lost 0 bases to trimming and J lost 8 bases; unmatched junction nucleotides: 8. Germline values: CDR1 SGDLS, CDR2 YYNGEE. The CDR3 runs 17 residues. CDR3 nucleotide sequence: TGTGCCAGCAGCGTAGTTGGGACTAGCGGGAGTTCGGGTACGCAGTATTTT. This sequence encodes CASSVVGTSGSSGTQYF.

Here the CDR3 reads CASSLGHPGDQPQHF. The CDR3 DNA follows: TGTGCCAGCAGCTTGGGCCACCCAGGGGATCAGCCCCAGCATTTT. The chain has TRBV5-4 and TRBJ1-5; weak D call: TRBD1 (6 bases). Trimming pared 0 bases from V and 5 bases from J, leaving 12 bases between. This CDR3 is built from 15 residues. CDR1 is SGHNT and CDR2 is YYREEE in the germline V gene (reference sequence).